A single sample gave rise to the 13 T cell receptor beta chains below, sequenced in a study of cytomegalovirus exposure and HLA in healthy donors (dated by TCRdb to 2016 to 2017). The library was made by the immunoSEQ multiplex PCR assay. A mixture of 60 forward primers for TCR Vbeta segments and 13 reverse primers for TCR Jbeta segments was used in the multiplex PCR. The immuneACCESS repertoire file appears here via TCRdb, limited to in-frame rearrangements. These files lack a portion of the clones; in checked studies, under half of the deficit traces to unresolved V genes, and the cause of the others is not known. The table for this sample lists over 65,000 clones. Of the sample, about 4.6% is held by the ten largest clones. The specimen sequenced was PBMCs. These receptors were collected from a man in his thirties or forties in good health and CMV-seronegative.

The rearrangement links TRBV15 to TRBJ2-4; D is possibly TRBD2 (5 bases). Trimming removed 1 base from V and 8 bases from J, with 24 bases in between. This CDR3 spans 18 amino acids. Germline CDR1 and CDR2: LNHNV and YYDKDF (reference sequence). Written as DNA, the CDR3 is TGTGCCACCAGCAGAGCGCGGGTCACAAAGACTGGCTGGGACATTCAGTACTTC. It yields the protein CATSRARVTKTGWDIQYF. Supplemented by reference TRBV15 and TRBJ2-4, the full variable domain reads DAMVIQNPRYQVTQFGKPVTLSCSQTLNHNVMYWYQQKSSQAPKLLFHYYDKDFNNEADTPDNFQSRRPNTSFCFLDIRSPGLGDTAMYLCATSRARVTKTGWDIQYFGAGTRLSVL.

The chain recombines TRBV7-9 with TRBJ2-7, with TRBD1 identical over 9 bases. With 5 bases clipped from V and 2 bases from J, the junction kept 4 bases outside the gene matches. Germline V gene lookup returns CDR1 SEHNR and CDR2 FQNEAQ (reference sequence). The CDR3 sequence is 14 residues long. For the CDR3, the DNA is TGTGCCAGCAGCCCGGGACAGGGACCCTACGAGCAGTACTTC. Amino acid sequence: CASSPGQGPYEQYF.

This rearrangement joins TRBV6-5 to TRBJ2-4; 11 bases fit TRBD1. The CDR3 runs 13 residues. Germline CDR1 and CDR2: MNHEY and SVGAGI. V was pared by 6 bases and J by 7 bases, with 2 bases of the junction left unmatched. The CDR3 sequence: CASRGQGGNIQYF. The CDR3 coding sequence is TGTGCCAGCAGGGGACAGGGGGGGAACATTCAGTACTTC.

The chain uses TRBV5-1 and TRBJ2-7; possible D gene TRBD2, 6 bases. The V gene lost 4 bases and the J gene lost 0 bases, with 14 bases spanning the gap. Germline loops: CDR1 SGHRS, CDR2 YFSETQ. The CDR3 sequence is 15 residues long. CDR3 DNA: TGCGCCAGCAGCACCTCGGGACTCCGCTCCTACGAGCAGTACTTC. Amino acid sequence: CASSTSGLRSYEQYF.

The genes are TRBV7-2 and TRBJ1-2; D possibly corresponds to TRBD1 (5 bases). V lost 5 bases, J lost 4 bases, and 11 bases lay in between. The CDR3 length is 13 residues. Per germline, CDR1 SGHTA and CDR2 FQGNSA. The CDR3 is CASSATAVYGYTF. In nucleotides, the CDR3 is TGTGCCAGCAGCGCGACAGCTGTCTATGGCTACACCTTC.

In DNA, the CDR3 is TGTGCCAGCAGTGACTCGGCTAGCGGGGGCACAGATACGCAGTATTTT. The encoded protein is CASSDSASGGTDTQYF. The genes are TRBV6-4 and TRBJ2-3; 9 bases are a match to TRBD2. Germline values: CDR1 MRHNA, CDR2 SNTAGT. Trimming cost V 0 bases and J 1 base; bases outside gene matches: 2. CDR3 length: 16 residues.

The rearrangement joins TRBV19 to TRBJ2-2; weak D call: TRBD1 (6 bases). Trimming cost V 5 bases and J 0 bases, with 16 bases left between them. The CDR3 extends over 17 amino acids. The V gene's germline CDR1 is LNHDA and CDR2 SQIVND (reference sequence). The CDR3 sequence: CASSPSRGLTNTGELFF. The CDR3 nucleotides are TGTGCCAGTAGTCCGTCCAGGGGATTAACGAACACCGGGGAGCTGTTTTTT.

The chain uses TRBV5-8 and TRBJ2-3; 9 positions match TRBD2. The CDR3 covers 15 residues. Looked up from germline, CDR1 is SGHTS and CDR2 is YDEGEE. Trimming removed 4 bases from V and 6 bases from J; junction bases left unmatched: 9. The CDR3, as DNA: TGTGCCAGCAGCAACGAGCGGGGGGACGTGGATACGCAGTATTTT. It yields the protein CASSNERGDVDTQYF.

The genes are TRBV7-9 and TRBJ2-1; the D gene is possibly TRBD2 (6 bases). This CDR3 region has 14 residues. V shed 5 bases and J shed 7 bases, with 15 bases lying between them. The germline V gene has CDR1 SEHNR and CDR2 FQNEAQ (reference sequence). CDR3 DNA sequence: TGTGCCAGCAGCGGCGGGGCCCGCCCAAATGAGCAGTTCTTC. This gives the protein CASSGGARPNEQFF.

This chain connects TRBV25-1 to TRBJ2-7, with D possibly being TRBD1 (6 bases). The V end lost 5 bases, the J end lost 0 bases, and 11 bases lay between the germline ends. The CDR3 length is 14 residues. Looked up from germline, CDR1 is MGHDK and CDR2 is SYGVNS. The CDR3 bases are TGTGCCAGCAGTCCCGACAGGAGCTCCTACGAGCAGTACTTC. Translated, it gives CASSPDRSSYEQYF.

The chain uses TRBV5-6 and TRBJ2-5; D uncertain. Germline V CDR1 and CDR2: SGHDT, YYEEEE. Trimming left V 5 bases short and J 4 bases short, with 6 bases between. The length of the CDR3 is 11 residues. CDR3 in DNA: TGTGCCAGCAGTTTACTAGAGACCCAGTACTTC. It specifies CASSLLETQYF.

This chain uses TRBV5-1 with TRBJ2-7, with 10 bases that match TRBD1. After removal of 0 bases from V and 2 bases from J, the junction contained 8 bases not matched to a gene. CDR1 and CDR2 (germline): SGHRS, YFSETQ. The CDR3 loop spans 17 amino acids. The CDR3 sequence is CASSLATTGGEPYEQYF. DNA of the CDR3: TGCGCCAGCAGCTTGGCGACGACAGGGGGCGAGCCCTACGAGCAGTACTTC.

The CDR3 reads CASGLVLGTGVYEQYF. For the CDR3, the DNA is TGTGCTAGTGGTTTGGTACTCGGGACAGGGGTTTACGAGCAGTACTTC. The rearrangement joins TRBV12-5 to TRBJ2-7; 10 bases are a match to TRBD1. V gave up 0 bases and J gave up 4 bases; unmatched junction bases: 6. CDR1 LGHNT and CDR2 FRNRAP come from the germline V gene. The CDR3 totals 16 residues.